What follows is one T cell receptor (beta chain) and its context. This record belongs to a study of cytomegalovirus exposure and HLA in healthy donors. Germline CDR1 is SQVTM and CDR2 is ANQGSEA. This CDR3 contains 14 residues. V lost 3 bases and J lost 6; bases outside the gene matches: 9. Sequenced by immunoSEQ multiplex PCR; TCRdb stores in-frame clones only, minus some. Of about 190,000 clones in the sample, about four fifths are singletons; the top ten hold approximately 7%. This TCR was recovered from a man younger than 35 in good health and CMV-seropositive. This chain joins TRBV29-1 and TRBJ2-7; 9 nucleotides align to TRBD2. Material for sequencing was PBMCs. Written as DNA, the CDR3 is TGCAGCGTTGACTCTGGGACTAGCCCCCGCGAGCAGTACTTC. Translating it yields CSVDSGTSPREQYF.